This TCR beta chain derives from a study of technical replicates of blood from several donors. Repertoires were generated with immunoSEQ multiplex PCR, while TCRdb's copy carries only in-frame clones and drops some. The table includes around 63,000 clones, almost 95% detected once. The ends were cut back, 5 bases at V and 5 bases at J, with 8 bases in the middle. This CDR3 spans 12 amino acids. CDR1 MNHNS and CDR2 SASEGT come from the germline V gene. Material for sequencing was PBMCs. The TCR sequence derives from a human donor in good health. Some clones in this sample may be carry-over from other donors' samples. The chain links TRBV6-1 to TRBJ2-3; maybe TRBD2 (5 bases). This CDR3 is CASSRGGDTQYF. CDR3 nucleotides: TGTGCCAGCAGTCGAGGAGGAGATACGCAGTATTTT.